This section outlines one TCR beta chain sequence together with its context. This clone was detected only a few times. Its cognate antigen has yet to be identified. No much larger clonotype is one base removed from it; base qualities were not supplied. The data were taken from a study of CD8+ T cells in alopecia areata (dated by TCRdb to about 2018). About the investigation overall: The treated patients took part in an open-label pilot trial in which moderate-to-severe alopecia areata was treated with oral tofacitinib at 5 to 10 mg twice daily. Human TCRbeta sequencing covered scalp tissue and sorted CD4+ and CD8+ peripheral blood T cells from patchy and totalis/universalis alopecia areata patients and healthy controls. RNA was obtained with the PAXgene miRNA kit for fixed scalp, the miRNeasy kit for PBMCs, and the RNeasy kit for mouse skin. Patients received tofacitinib for 6 to 18 months and were then followed off drug for 6 months to check for delayed response and recurrence. In treated patients, disease severity was measured using the SALT score, which gives the percentage of scalp surface area affected. In both human patients and the C3H/HeJ mouse model, the study applied high-throughput TCRbeta sequencing to look at T cell clonal expansion in alopecia areata. Tofacitinib-treated patients had biopsies at baseline and at 4 and 24 weeks of treatment, with a later scalp biopsy in several patients. Clonality in the scalp was compared among normal scalp (n=4), patchy alopecia areata scalp (n=8), and alopecia totalis/universalis scalp (n=8). TCRbeta CDR3 regions were amplified by immunoSEQ multiplex PCR with 35 Vbeta forward and 13 Jbeta reverse primers. The full study reports these points: Because the treated cohort was small and had just a single nonresponder, larger studies are needed to establish links between baseline CD8+ expansion and response. Many expanded lesional clones persisted in scalp and blood during tofacitinib treatment, which may partly explain relapse after stopping treatment. Shared TCR sequences between patients were less evident than in mice, which may be partly attributable to HLA diversity in the patient population. Higher clonality and more expanded CD8+ clones were observed in lesional scalp than in normal scalp, particularly in alopecia totalis/universalis, a finding suggestive of antigenic drive. Unlike mouse skin, where gammadelta T cells dominate, normal human skin contains resident alphabeta T cells that get sequenced too, which complicates analysis of the scalp TCR repertoire. Scalp clonality and the number of expanded CD8+ clones among the top 100 scalp clones were significantly decreased by tofacitinib.

The sample's treatment or condition label, decoded: oral pan-JAK inhibitor, 5-10 mg twice daily. From alopecia areata patients, peripheral blood was collected along with lesional scalp punch biopsies. PBMCs were separated by density centrifugation and stained for CD3, CD4 and CD8, after which CD4+ and CD8+ T cells were sorted on a FACSAria. The library was made by the immunoSEQ multiplex PCR assay. For TCR sequencing, RNA was extracted from every sample and reverse transcribed into cDNA to serve as template. SuperScript III was used to make first-strand cDNA, primed with a 2:1 mix of oligo-dT and random hexamers. Amplification bias was assessed with a synthetic immune receptor repertoire, and residual bias was removed computationally. The authors' analysis ran thus. Raw reads were preprocessed for error removal, and CDR3 was defined according to IMGT conventions as running from the conserved cysteine to phenylalanine. Clonality was calculated as 1 minus Shannon entropy normalized by log2 of the number of productive unique TCRs. Whether each scalp clone was CD4 or CD8 was inferred by checking scalp TCRbeta sequences against the CD4 and CD8 repertoires from sorted blood. Imported from immuneACCESS, the table was reduced by TCRdb to in-frame sequences with V and J called. These copies leave out some clones; in studies compared against another copy, an unresolved V gene accounts for under half, and the cause of the remainder is not known. V and J calls and clone size come straight from that table; D and trimming were deduced from the DNA. This sample comprises under 300,000 clones, 60% of them detected only once. 0.8% to 1% of the sample is in the top ten clones.

Deletion took 4 bases off V and 0 bases off J, with a span of 14 bases between the germline ends. Including the terminal cysteine and phenylalanine, the CDR3 comprises 16 residues. Just the 48-base CDR3 DNA is kept, in frame starting at base 1. According to the germline V gene, CDR1 reads SGHDT and CDR2 reads YYEEEE. This sequence was found in a human donor with alopecia areata. This material consisted of CD4+ T cells sorted from blood, taken around week 54, from a patient treated with tofacitinib. This sequence uses TRBV5-6 and TRBJ2-1; the D gene lacks a confident call. The bases are TGTGCCAGCAGCATTAGGACGGACGCCTCCTACAATGAGCAGTTCTTC. Its coded protein is CASSIRTDASYNEQFF.